This T cell receptor (beta chain) was identified during a study of T cells in Graves' hyperthyroidism and ophthalmopathy. Study observations and caveats: Most clonotypes expanded in the thyroid (above 0.001) were also present in blood.

Germline lookup yields CDR1 DFQATT and CDR2 SNEGSKA (reference sequence). The CDR3 has 14 residues. Deletions cut 6 bases from V and 5 bases from J, with 16 bases between. Reasons for excluding patients were uncontrolled infection, other autoimmune disease, pregnancy or lactation. Out of about 10 ml of fresh peripheral blood came the PBMCs. As regards this clonotype: Its antigen remains unknown.

Using RNA transcripts as the source, TCR beta CDR3 regions were amplified. A first-round RT-PCR of the TCR CDR3 used the HTBI primer set. TCRdb ran MiXCR on the multiplex PCR reads and lists one entry per CDR3 protein. Seen here are a few hundred thousand distinct CDR3 sequences, about 18% observed once, and the top ten hold 35% to 50%. Sequenced: blood. The origin of this receptor is a man younger than 30 with Graves' ophthalmopathy. The chain employs TRBV20-1 and TRBJ2-2, with D perhaps TRBD1 or TRBD2 (6 bases each). The CDR3 region has the DNA TGCAGTGCCCCCCTGGGGGGCCGAACCGGGGAGCTGTTTTTT. Amino acid sequence: CSAPLGGRTGELFF.